Following are 3 T cell receptor beta chains from one sample sequenced in a study of vaccination and CD4 T cells after COVID-19. Which antigens these TCRs recognize remains unknown. The Oncomine TCR Beta short-read assay generated sequence data from the DNA of cultured CD4+ T cells. Using its own MiXCR run on the PCR reads, TCRdb lists one record per CDR3 protein. Found here are 20,000 to 25,000 distinct CDR3 sequences, 35% of them singletons; the top ten hold roughly 9%. Time point given: late sampling 161 to 241 days after vaccination in a few convalescent patients. Treatment of the sample: approximately 11-day PBMC culture with coronavirus spike peptide pools or control peptides (ViraFEST assay). Sequenced material: CD4+ T cells from blood, cultured in vitro, taken about 7 months after SARS-CoV-2 vaccination. The receptors shown here come from a human donor who had recovered from COVID-19.

This clonotype was detected a few times. This chain uses TRBV7-2 with TRBJ1-1; no firm D call. The germline gives CDR1 SGHTA, CDR2 FQGNSA. V was trimmed by 1 base and J by 0 bases, leaving 9 bases between them. The CDR3 spans 15 residues. In DNA, the CDR3 is TGTGCCAGCAGCTTAGGTGGCCGATTGAACACTGAAGCTTTCTTT. Translation: CASSLGGRLNTEAFF. Variable domain in full (rest from reference TRBV7-2 and TRBJ1-1): GAGVSQSPSNKVTEKGKDVELRCDPISGHTALYWYRQSLGQGLEFLIYFQGNSAPDKSGLPSDRFSAERTGGSVSTLTIQRTQQEDSAVYLCASSLGGRLNTEAFFGQGTRLTVV.

This clonotype was seen more than once but under ten times. The V gene is TRBV11-2, the J gene TRBJ1-2; D is perhaps TRBD1 (5 bases). Germline assignment: CDR1 SGHAT and CDR2 FQNNGV. V gave up 7 bases and J gave up 4 bases, with 16 bases separating them. The CDR3 contains 14 residues. In DNA, the CDR3 is TGTGCCAGCACTCCCCGGCCGGGGACCTATGGCTACACCTTC. Translating gives CASTPRPGTYGYTF.

The V call is TRBV20-1, the J call TRBJ2-1, with D possibly matching TRBD2 (6 bases). The germline gives CDR1 DFQATT, CDR2 SNEGSKA (reference sequence). The length of the CDR3 is 15 residues. Trimming took 1 base from V and 6 from J, leaving 16 bases between them. CDR3 bases: TGCAGTGCTAGAGTTGTTAGCGGATTTGTCAATGAGCAGTTCTTC. Its translation: CSARVVSGFVNEQFF.